Listed below are T cell receptor beta chains from one sample, sequenced in a study of blood T cells in healthy people across ages. Each CDR3 protein gets one entry after TCRdb re-called the 5' RACE reads with MiXCR. The table lists some 1.8 million distinct CDR3 sequences, about two fifths of them singletons. What was sequenced was blood. The receptors were sampled from a human donor in good health. CDR3s include the opening cysteine and the closing phenylalanine or tryptophan. D genes are given only for firm matches. Size is stated for part of the rows, as once, few or many counts, or as a class when the clone is expanded.

v_call: TRBV2
j_call: TRBJ2-1
d_call: TRBD2
clone_size: few
cdr3_aa: CASSEGLAGAYNEQFF
cdr3_nt: TGTGCCAGCAGTGAAGGGCTAGCGGGGGCCTACAATGAGCAGTTCTTC

v_call: TRBV20-1
j_call: TRBJ1-5
d_call: -
clone_size: -
cdr3_aa: CSARGGVSHQPQHF
cdr3_nt: TGCAGTGCTAGAGGTGGGGTGTCCCATCAGCCCCAGCATTTT

v_call: TRBV11-1
j_call: TRBJ1-1
d_call: -
clone_size: -
cdr3_aa: CASLSDINTNTEAFF
cdr3_nt: TGTGCCAGTCTCTCCGATATCAACACGAACACTGAAGCTTTCTTT

v_call: TRBV6-5
j_call: TRBJ1-1
d_call: -
clone_size: -
cdr3_aa: CASIQIGGAEAFF
cdr3_nt: TGTGCTAGCATTCAAATAGGGGGGGCTGAAGCTTTCTTT

v_call: TRBV12-3/TRBV12-4
j_call: TRBJ1-4
d_call: -
clone_size: -
cdr3_aa: CASSYGGEGTNEKLFF
cdr3_nt: TGTGCCAGCAGTTATGGGGGCGAAGGGACTAATGAAAAACTGTTTTTT

v_call: TRBV24-1
j_call: TRBJ2-1
d_call: -
clone_size: -
cdr3_aa: CATSEAGHPQFF
cdr3_nt: TGTGCCACCAGTGAGGCGGGACACCCGCAGTTCTTC

v_call: TRBV21-1
j_call: TRBJ2-7
d_call: -
clone_size: few
cdr3_aa: CASTSVSYEQYF
cdr3_nt: TGTGCCAGCACGTCAGTCTCCTACGAGCAGTACTTC

v_call: TRBV29-1
j_call: TRBJ1-5
d_call: -
clone_size: -
cdr3_aa: CSAQGASNQPQHF
cdr3_nt: TGCAGCGCCCAGGGCGCTAGCAATCAGCCCCAGCATTTT

v_call: TRBV7-2
j_call: TRBJ2-3
d_call: TRBD2
clone_size: -
cdr3_aa: CASSSASGRYTDTQYF
cdr3_nt: TGTGCCAGCAGCTCGGCTAGCGGGAGATACACAGATACGCAGTATTTT

v_call: TRBV12-3/TRBV12-4
j_call: TRBJ2-5
d_call: TRBD1
clone_size: -
cdr3_aa: CASSLARGQGAGLGETQYF
cdr3_nt: TGTGCCAGCAGTTTAGCGCGGGGACAGGGGGCTGGTTTGGGAGAGACCCAGTACTTC

v_call: TRBV6-5
j_call: TRBJ1-2
d_call: -
clone_size: once
cdr3_aa: CASTAGQIYGYTF
cdr3_nt: TGTGCCAGCACTGCAGGACAGATCTATGGCTACACCTTC

v_call: TRBV3-1
j_call: TRBJ1-2
d_call: TRBD1
clone_size: few
cdr3_aa: CASSQPSQGARGYTF
cdr3_nt: TGTGCCAGCAGCCAACCCAGCCAGGGGGCGCGAGGCTACACCTTC

v_call: TRBV5-1
j_call: TRBJ1-1
d_call: -
clone_size: -
cdr3_aa: CASSERDGGDTEAFF
cdr3_nt: TGCGCCAGCAGCGAGAGGGACGGGGGGGACACTGAAGCTTTCTTT

v_call: TRBV7-2
j_call: TRBJ2-7
d_call: -
clone_size: few
cdr3_aa: CASTSGLYEQYF
cdr3_nt: TGTGCCAGCACCTCGGGGCTATACGAGCAGTACTTC

v_call: TRBV10-3
j_call: TRBJ2-7
d_call: TRBD2
clone_size: -
cdr3_aa: CAISETMSGVISEQYF
cdr3_nt: TGTGCCATCAGTGAGACTATGAGCGGGGTTATCTCCGAGCAGTACTTC

v_call: TRBV25-1
j_call: TRBJ1-1
d_call: TRBD1
clone_size: -
cdr3_aa: CASSSRRDSRNTEAFF
cdr3_nt: TGTGCCAGCAGCTCCCGCAGGGACAGTAGGAACACTGAAGCTTTCTTT

v_call: TRBV12-3/TRBV12-4
j_call: TRBJ2-7
d_call: TRBD1
clone_size: few
cdr3_aa: CASRLSGTGQQYF
cdr3_nt: TGCGCCAGCAGACTCTCCGGGACAGGGCAGCAGTACTTC

v_call: TRBV7-2
j_call: TRBJ2-1
d_call: -
clone_size: few
cdr3_aa: CASSLEGGWAGGNEQFF
cdr3_nt: TGTGCCAGCAGCTTAGAGGGAGGTTGGGCAGGGGGGAATGAGCAGTTCTTC

v_call: TRBV6-2/TRBV6-3
j_call: TRBJ2-1
d_call: -
clone_size: -
cdr3_aa: CASSYYSGDNEQFF
cdr3_nt: TGTGCCAGCAGTTACTACAGCGGGGACAACGAGCAGTTCTTC

v_call: TRBV5-5
j_call: TRBJ1-2
d_call: -
clone_size: few
cdr3_aa: CASSLKGLANYGYTF
cdr3_nt: TGTGCCAGCAGCTTGAAGGGTTTAGCTAACTATGGCTACACCTTC

v_call: TRBV7-2
j_call: TRBJ2-1
d_call: -
clone_size: few
cdr3_aa: CASSLFGAHNEQFF
cdr3_nt: TGTGCCAGCAGCTTATTCGGAGCGCACAATGAGCAGTTCTTC

v_call: TRBV6-6
j_call: TRBJ2-7
d_call: TRBD1
clone_size: -
cdr3_aa: CVSRFTRTGRGDEQYF
cdr3_nt: TGTGTCAGCAGATTTACTAGGACAGGTCGAGGGGACGAGCAGTACTTC

v_call: TRBV28
j_call: TRBJ1-6
d_call: -
clone_size: -
cdr3_aa: CASSLWASYGLSSYNSPLHF
cdr3_nt: TGTGCCAGCAGTTTATGGGCTTCGTACGGCCTTAGCTCCTATAATTCACCCCTCCACTTT

v_call: TRBV5-5
j_call: TRBJ2-3
d_call: -
clone_size: few
cdr3_aa: CASSLQVPDTQYF
cdr3_nt: TGTGCCAGCAGCTTGCAGGTTCCAGATACGCAGTATTTT

v_call: TRBV20-1
j_call: TRBJ2-5
d_call: TRBD2
clone_size: -
cdr3_aa: CRAGLAGGARQETQYF
cdr3_nt: TGCAGGGCCGGACTAGCGGGGGGGGCCAGGCAAGAGACCCAGTACTTC

v_call: TRBV20-1
j_call: TRBJ2-7
d_call: TRBD2
clone_size: -
cdr3_aa: CSARRSPAGGSYEQYF
cdr3_nt: TGCAGTGCTAGGAGGTCGCCAGCGGGGGGTTCCTACGAGCAGTACTTC

v_call: TRBV9
j_call: TRBJ2-3
d_call: -
clone_size: -
cdr3_aa: CASSVGDGPSYEQYF
cdr3_nt: TGTGCCAGCAGCGTAGGGGACGGGCCCTCCTACGAGCAGTATTTT

v_call: TRBV5-6
j_call: TRBJ1-6
d_call: TRBD1
clone_size: -
cdr3_aa: CASAGQINSPLHF
cdr3_nt: TGTGCCAGCGCGGGACAGATCAATTCACCCCTCCACTTT

v_call: TRBV13
j_call: TRBJ1-6
d_call: -
clone_size: -
cdr3_aa: CASRGGSYNSPLHF
cdr3_nt: TGTGCCAGCAGAGGGGGGTCCTATAATTCACCCCTCCACTTT

v_call: TRBV7-2
j_call: TRBJ1-2
d_call: -
clone_size: -
cdr3_aa: CASSLVTGQPYGYTF
cdr3_nt: TGTGCCAGCAGCTTAGTAACCGGACAGCCCTATGGCTACACCTTC

v_call: TRBV11-1
j_call: TRBJ2-7
d_call: -
clone_size: many
cdr3_aa: CASSSGGTDPYEQYF
cdr3_nt: TGTGCCAGCAGCTCCGGGGGGACAGACCCTTACGAGCAGTACTTC

v_call: TRBV12-3/TRBV12-4
j_call: TRBJ1-2
d_call: -
clone_size: -
cdr3_aa: CASTWGENYGYTF
cdr3_nt: TGTGCCAGCACTTGGGGGGAGAACTATGGCTACACCTTC

v_call: TRBV5-6
j_call: TRBJ2-5
d_call: -
clone_size: few
cdr3_aa: CASSLSPHAETQYF
cdr3_nt: TGTGCCAGCAGCTTGTCGCCTCACGCAGAGACCCAGTACTTC

v_call: TRBV7-7
j_call: TRBJ2-1
d_call: TRBD1
clone_size: many
cdr3_aa: CASSEYRGGNEQFF
cdr3_nt: TGTGCCAGCAGCGAGTACAGGGGCGGCAATGAGCAGTTCTTC

v_call: TRBV12-5
j_call: TRBJ2-5
d_call: -
clone_size: -
cdr3_aa: CASGLGSETQYF
cdr3_nt: TGTGCTAGTGGTTTGGGTTCAGAGACCCAGTACTTC

v_call: TRBV27
j_call: TRBJ2-7
d_call: -
clone_size: few
cdr3_aa: CASSLPGTGTSYEQYF
cdr3_nt: TGTGCCAGCAGTTTACCCGGGACTGGGACCTCCTACGAGCAGTACTTC

v_call: TRBV20-1
j_call: TRBJ2-5
d_call: TRBD2
clone_size: few
cdr3_aa: CSARDSGVAGVQETQYF
cdr3_nt: TGCAGTGCTAGAGATTCTGGGGTAGCGGGGGTACAAGAGACCCAGTACTTC

v_call: TRBV20-1
j_call: TRBJ2-4
d_call: TRBD2
clone_size: -
cdr3_aa: CSARDVSGLAGKNIQYF
cdr3_nt: TGCAGTGCTAGAGATGTTTCGGGCCTAGCGGGCAAAAACATTCAGTACTTC

v_call: TRBV10-3
j_call: TRBJ2-1
d_call: TRBD1
clone_size: few
cdr3_aa: CAIQDPRTGGNEQFF
cdr3_nt: TGTGCCATCCAAGATCCCCGGACAGGGGGTAATGAGCAGTTCTTC

v_call: TRBV20-1
j_call: TRBJ2-3
d_call: -
clone_size: few
cdr3_aa: CSARRLDGTDTQYF
cdr3_nt: TGCAGTGCTAGGCGCCTAGATGGTACAGATACGCAGTATTTT

v_call: TRBV6-5
j_call: TRBJ2-7
d_call: TRBD2
clone_size: few
cdr3_aa: CASSVSGESSYEQYF
cdr3_nt: TGTGCCAGCAGTGTTAGCGGGGAGAGCTCCTACGAGCAGTACTTC